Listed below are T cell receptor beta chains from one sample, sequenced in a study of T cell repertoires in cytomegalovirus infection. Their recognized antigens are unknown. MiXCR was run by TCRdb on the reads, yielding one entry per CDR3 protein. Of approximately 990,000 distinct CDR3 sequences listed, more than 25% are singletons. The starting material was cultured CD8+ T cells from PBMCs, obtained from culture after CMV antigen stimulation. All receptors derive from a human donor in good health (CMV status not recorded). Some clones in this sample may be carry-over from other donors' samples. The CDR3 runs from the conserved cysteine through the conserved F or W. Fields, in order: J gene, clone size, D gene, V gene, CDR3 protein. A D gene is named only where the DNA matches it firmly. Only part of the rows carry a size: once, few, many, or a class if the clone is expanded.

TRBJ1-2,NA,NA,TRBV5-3,CARSNVEGDYGYTF
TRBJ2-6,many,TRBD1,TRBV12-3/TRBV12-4,CASSSTGGSRSGANVLTF
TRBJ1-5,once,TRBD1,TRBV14,CASRDRTGYSNQPQHF
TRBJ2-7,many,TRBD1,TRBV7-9,CASSLPGQGAEQYF
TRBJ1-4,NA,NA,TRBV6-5,CASSYSGQSTNEKLFF
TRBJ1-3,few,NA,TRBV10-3,CAIRTTGPDLSSSGNTIYF
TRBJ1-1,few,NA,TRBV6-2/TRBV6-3,CASGPDTNTEAFF
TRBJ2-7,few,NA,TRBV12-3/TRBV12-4,CASSLPGADEQYF
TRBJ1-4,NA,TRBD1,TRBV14,CASSQSETGLDEKLFF
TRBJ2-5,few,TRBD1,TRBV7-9,CASSAPGTGSETQYF
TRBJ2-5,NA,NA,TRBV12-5,CASGFGETQYF
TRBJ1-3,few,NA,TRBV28,CAGAGSLSGNTIYF
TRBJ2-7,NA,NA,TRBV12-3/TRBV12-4,CASSFIGVGGSYEQYF
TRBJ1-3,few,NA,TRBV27,CASSSNRAASGNTIYF
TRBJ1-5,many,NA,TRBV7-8,CASSLGTNPANQPQHF
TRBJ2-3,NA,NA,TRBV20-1,CSARVGGAGTDTQYF
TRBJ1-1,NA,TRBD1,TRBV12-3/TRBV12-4,CASSLNRGMNTEAFF
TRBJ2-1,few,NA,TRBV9,CASSLLGEPRSYNEQFF
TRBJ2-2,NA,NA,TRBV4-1,CASSQEWTVGNTGELFF
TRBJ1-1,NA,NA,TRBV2,CASSEQEGANTEAFF
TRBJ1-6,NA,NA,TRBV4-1,CASSQEGRSYSPVNSPLHF
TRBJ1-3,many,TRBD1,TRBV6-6,CASSTRTGGDTIYF
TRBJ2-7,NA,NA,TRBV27,CASSFRGAAYEQYF
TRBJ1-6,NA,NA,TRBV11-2,CASSPSAGRSYYNSPLHF
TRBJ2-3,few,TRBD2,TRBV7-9,CASSPGTSRTDTQYF
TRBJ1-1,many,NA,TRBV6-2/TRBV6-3,CATEQNTEAFF
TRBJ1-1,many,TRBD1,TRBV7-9,CASSLVQGARTEAFF
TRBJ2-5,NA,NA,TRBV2,CASFDAGRQETQYF
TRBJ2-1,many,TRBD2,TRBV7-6,CASSWEGPPLF
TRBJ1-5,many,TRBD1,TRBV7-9,CASSRDRGQPQHF
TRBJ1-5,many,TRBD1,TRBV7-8,CASSRGGTVSNQPQHF
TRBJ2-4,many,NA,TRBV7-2,CASSLNYPQGNLAKNIQYF
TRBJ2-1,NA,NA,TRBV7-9,CASSSPDSEDEQFF
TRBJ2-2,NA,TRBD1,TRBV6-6,CASTKDRPNTGELFF
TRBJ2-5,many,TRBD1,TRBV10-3,CAISQTGHTQETQYF
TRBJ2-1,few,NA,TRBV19,CASTFSLTNEQFF
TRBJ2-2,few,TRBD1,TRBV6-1,CASSYRDRDGTGELFF
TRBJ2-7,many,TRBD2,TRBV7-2,CASRLAGGYEQYF
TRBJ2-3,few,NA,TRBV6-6,CASSYSIQTDTQYF
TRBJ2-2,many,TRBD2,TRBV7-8,CASSLESGGLTGELFF
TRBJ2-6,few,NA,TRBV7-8,CASSFGRVYSGANVLTF
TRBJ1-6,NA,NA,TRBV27,CASCRGNLNSPLHF